This T cell receptor (beta chain) appears in the sequencing data of a study of T-cell memory formation after mild COVID-19. This CDR3 spans 14 amino acids. Trimming at V came to 7 bases and at J to 1 base, leaving 6 bases not matched to a gene. Germline values: CDR1 SNHLY, CDR2 FYNNEI. TCRdb analysed the 5' RACE reads with MiXCR anew, one entry per CDR3 protein. Here the sample spans approximately 290,000 distinct CDR3 sequences, just under 20% being singletons. The chain employs TRBV2 and TRBJ2-5; 7 nucleotides match TRBD1. This TCR came from a young man who had mild COVID-19 (a few samples of this study predate the infection). Cell type and time point are not known. Sequencing was performed on PBMCs or a T cell subset sorted from them (not recorded which). This CDR3 reads CASTIAGGQETQYF. The CDR3 bases are TGTGCCAGCACTATAGCAGGGGGCCAAGAGACCCAGTACTTC.